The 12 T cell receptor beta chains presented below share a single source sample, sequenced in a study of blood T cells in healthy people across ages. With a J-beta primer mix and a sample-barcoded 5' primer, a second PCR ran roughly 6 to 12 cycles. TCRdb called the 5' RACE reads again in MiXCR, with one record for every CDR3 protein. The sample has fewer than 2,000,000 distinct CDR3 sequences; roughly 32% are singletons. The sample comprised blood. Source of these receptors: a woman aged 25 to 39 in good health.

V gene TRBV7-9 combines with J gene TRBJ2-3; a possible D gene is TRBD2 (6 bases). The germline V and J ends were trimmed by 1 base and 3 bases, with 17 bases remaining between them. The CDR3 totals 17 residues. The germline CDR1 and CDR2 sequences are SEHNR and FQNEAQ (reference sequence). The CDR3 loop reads CASSLGVGLAPTDTQYF. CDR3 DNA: TGTGCCAGCAGCTTAGGGGTTGGGCTAGCGCCGACAGATACGCAGTATTTT.

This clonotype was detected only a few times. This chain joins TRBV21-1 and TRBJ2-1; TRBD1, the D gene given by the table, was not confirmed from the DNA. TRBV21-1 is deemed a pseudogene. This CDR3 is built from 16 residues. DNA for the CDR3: TGTGCCGGACCCTTCTGGGGGGCGACTCCCTACAATGAGCAGTTCTTC. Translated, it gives CAGPFWGATPYNEQFF.

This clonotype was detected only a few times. CDR3 sequence (DNA): TGTGCCAGCAGTCAAGACAGGGGGGGCCTTAGCTCCTACGAGCAGTACTTC. Its protein product is CASSQDRGGLSSYEQYF. The chain carries TRBV6-2 or TRBV6-3 and TRBJ2-7, with 9 positions matching TRBD1. Unmatched junction bases numbered 11, after V lost 5 bases and J lost 0 bases. The CDR3 has 17 residues. Germline CDR1 reads MNHEY; CDR2 reads SVGEGT.

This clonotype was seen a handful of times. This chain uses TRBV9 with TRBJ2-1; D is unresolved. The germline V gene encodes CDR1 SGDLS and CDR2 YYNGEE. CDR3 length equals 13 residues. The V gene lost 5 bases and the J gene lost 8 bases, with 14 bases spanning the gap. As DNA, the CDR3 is TGTGCCAGCAGTCGTTCTATAGTCGATGAGCAGTTCTTC. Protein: CASSRSIVDEQFF.

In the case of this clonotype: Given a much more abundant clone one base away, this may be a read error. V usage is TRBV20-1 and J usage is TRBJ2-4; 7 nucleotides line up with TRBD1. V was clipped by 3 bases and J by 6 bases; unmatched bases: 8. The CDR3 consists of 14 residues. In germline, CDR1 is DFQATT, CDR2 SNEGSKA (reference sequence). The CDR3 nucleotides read TGCAGTGCTAGCCGGGACAGAAGTAGAAACATTCAGTACTTC. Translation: CSASRDRSRNIQYF.

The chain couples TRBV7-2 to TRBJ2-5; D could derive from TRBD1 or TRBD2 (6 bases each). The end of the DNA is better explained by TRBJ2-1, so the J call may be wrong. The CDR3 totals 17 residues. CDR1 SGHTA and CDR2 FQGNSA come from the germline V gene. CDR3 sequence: CASSLGRQGGGQETQFF. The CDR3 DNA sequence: TGTGCCAGCAGCTTAGGTCGGCAGGGTGGGGGGCAAGAGACCCAGTTCTTC.

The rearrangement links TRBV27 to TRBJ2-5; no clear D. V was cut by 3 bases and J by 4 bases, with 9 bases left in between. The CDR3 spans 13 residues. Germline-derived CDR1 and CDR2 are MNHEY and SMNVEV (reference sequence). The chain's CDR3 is CASSLAWRETQYF. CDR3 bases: TGTGCCAGCAGTTTGGCCTGGCGAGAGACCCAGTACTTC.

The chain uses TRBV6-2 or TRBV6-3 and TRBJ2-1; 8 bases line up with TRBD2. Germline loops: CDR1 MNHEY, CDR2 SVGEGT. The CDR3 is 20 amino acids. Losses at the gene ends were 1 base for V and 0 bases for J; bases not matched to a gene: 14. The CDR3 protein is CASSYLSDLRGTSSYNEQFF. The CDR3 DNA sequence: TGTGCCAGCAGTTACTTGTCGGACTTAAGGGGGACTAGCTCCTACAATGAGCAGTTCTTC.

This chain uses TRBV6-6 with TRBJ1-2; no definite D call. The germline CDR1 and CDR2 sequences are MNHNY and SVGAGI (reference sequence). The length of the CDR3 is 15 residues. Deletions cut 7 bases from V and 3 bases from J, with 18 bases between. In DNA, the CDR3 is TGTGCCAGCAATATTAGACATCCCTCCGACTATGGCTACACCTTC. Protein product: CASNIRHPSDYGYTF.

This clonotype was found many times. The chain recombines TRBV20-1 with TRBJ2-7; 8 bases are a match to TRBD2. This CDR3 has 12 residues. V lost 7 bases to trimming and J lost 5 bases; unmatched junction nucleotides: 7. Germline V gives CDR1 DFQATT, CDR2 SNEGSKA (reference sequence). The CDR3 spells CSVKREPHEQYF. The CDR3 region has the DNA TGCAGTGTAAAGCGGGAGCCCCACGAGCAGTACTTC.

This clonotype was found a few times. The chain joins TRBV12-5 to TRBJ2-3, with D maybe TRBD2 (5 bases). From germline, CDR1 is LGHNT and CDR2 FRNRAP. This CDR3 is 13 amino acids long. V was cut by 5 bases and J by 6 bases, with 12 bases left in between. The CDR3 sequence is CASGPRGPDTQYF. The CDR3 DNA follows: TGTGCTAGTGGTCCTCGGGGTCCCGATACGCAGTATTTT.

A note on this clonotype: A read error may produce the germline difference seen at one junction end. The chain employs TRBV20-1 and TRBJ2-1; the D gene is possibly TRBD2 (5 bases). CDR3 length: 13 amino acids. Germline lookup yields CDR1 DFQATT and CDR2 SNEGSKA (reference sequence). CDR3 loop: CSARPLGINERYF. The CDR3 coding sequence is TGCAGTGCTAGACCCCTGGGGATCAATGAGCGGTACTTC.